The entry below gives a single T cell receptor (beta chain) sequence along with its context. These data come from a study of blood T cell repertoires in COVID-19. In the authors' methods: Estimation of nucleated cell counts was performed using reference gene primer amplification. The method was immunoSEQ multiplex PCR; TCRdb's version includes in-frame clones alone and lacks a portion of them. That table supplies the V and J calls and clone size; D and trimming were determined from the DNA. The profile covers 130,000 to 150,000 clones, with over 60% appearing a single time and 10% to 15% taken by the ten largest. Germline V gives CDR1 KGHSH, CDR2 LQKENI. This CDR3 has 16 residues. V gave up 3 bases and J gave up 0 bases; unmatched junction bases: 2.

This chain joins TRBV18 and TRBJ2-2; 9 bases align to TRBD1. Material for sequencing was peripheral blood. This sequence was found in a man older than 75 with acute or convalescent COVID-19. This CDR3 is CASSPRTGANTGELFF. CDR3 nucleotide sequence: TGTGCCAGCTCACCCAGGACAGGGGCGAACACCGGGGAGCTGTTTTTT.